Shown below are 4 T cell receptor beta chains from a single sample sequenced in a study of T cells expressing NK-cell markers. TCRdb reprocessed the 5' RACE reads and stores each CDR3 protein as one record, lacking DNA. The sample has roughly 390,000 distinct CDR3 sequences. Sequencing input: blood T cells: a sorted CD56 or NKG2C T cell subset, CD4+ or CD8+ T cells, or bulk PBMC T cells (not recorded which). These receptors were collected from a woman aged 50 to 65 in good health.

This chain joins TRBV7-9 and TRBJ2-7. The germline V gene encodes CDR1 SEHNR and CDR2 FQNEAQ (reference sequence). This CDR3 is 13 amino acids long. The CDR3 sequence is CASSLKATYEQYF.

The gene calls are TRBV12-3 or TRBV12-4 and TRBJ1-2; the TCRdb call, TRBD1, lacks DNA for checking. The CDR3 spans 13 residues. The CDR3 sequence: CASSPGTIYGYTF.

The chain employs TRBV5-1 and TRBJ2-3; TCRdb proposes TRBD1, but this gene call is untestable without DNA. The CDR3 extends over 16 amino acids. Germline V gene data show CDR1 as SGHRS and CDR2 as YFSETQ. This CDR3 is CASSLGGSSLPVTQYF.

The V and J genes are TRBV12-3 or TRBV12-4 and TRBJ2-7; TCRdb's D call, TRBD1, is unchecked because there is no DNA. CDR3 length: 15 amino acids. The CDR3 region is CASSLDRTRLYEQYF.